Below are 32 T cell receptor beta chains sequenced from a single sample in a study of T cell responses to AZD1222 COVID-19 vaccine. Profiled with immunoSEQ multiplex PCR; TCRdb holds only in-frame clones, not every one. The table includes roughly 100,000 clones, more than 75% detected once. The sample in question was peripheral blood, obtained on day 0 of AZD1222 vaccination. The receptors here all came from an adult in good health.

The J gene is TRBJ2-7, the V gene TRBV18; D is perhaps TRBD1 or TRBD2 (6 bases each). The V end lost 2 bases, the J end lost 5 bases, and 13 bases lay between the germline ends. Looked up from germline, CDR1 is KGHSH and CDR2 is LQKENI. The CDR3 loop spans 14 amino acids. The CDR3 DNA sequence: TGTGCCAGCTCACCAAGGGGGGCAGTCAACGAGCAGTACTTC. This encodes CASSPRGAVNEQYF.

The chain links TRBV11-2 to TRBJ2-5; 10 bases align to TRBD1. CDR1 is SGHAT and CDR2 is FQNNGV in the germline V gene. V lost 5 bases to trimming and J lost 5 bases; unmatched junction nucleotides: 11. The CDR3 spans 16 residues. This chain's CDR3 is CASSPGGDRGWETQYF. The CDR3 nucleotides are TGTGCCAGCAGCCCCGGGGGGGACAGGGGTTGGGAGACCCAGTACTTC.

The chain uses TRBV24-1 and TRBJ1-6, with a possible D match to TRBD1 (6 bases). Germline CDR1 KGHDR, CDR2 SFDVKD. The CDR3 has 18 amino acids. V shed 3 bases and J shed 8 bases, with 22 bases lying between them. The CDR3 loop reads CATSDHTTDRTNHSPLHF. In DNA, the CDR3 is TGTGCCACCAGTGATCATACGACCGACAGGACCAATCATTCACCCCTCCACTTT.

The chain uses TRBV19 and TRBJ2-7, with D unresolved. The length of the CDR3 is 15 residues. Trimming shortened V by 5 bases and J by 1 base, and 15 bases separated the two germline ends. CDR1 is LNHDA, CDR2 SQIVND, per germline (reference sequence). The CDR3 coding sequence is TGTGCCAGTAGTGCCTCCGGACGGGCGTCCTACGAGCAGTACTTC. It specifies CASSASGRASYEQYF. Full variable domain (remainder filled in from reference TRBV19 and TRBJ2-7): DGGITQSPKYLFRKEGQNVTLSCEQNLNHDAMYWYRQDPGQGLRLIYYSQIVNDFQKGDIAEGYSVSREKKESFPLTVTSAQKNPTAFYLCASSASGRASYEQYFGPGTRLTVT.

This chain uses TRBV28 with TRBJ1-5; D is possibly TRBD1 (6 bases). Germline V lookup: CDR1 MDHEN, CDR2 SYDVKM. CDR3 length: 13 amino acids. Trimming cost V 8 bases and J 7 bases, with 15 bases left between them. CDR3 in DNA: TGTGCCAGCCAAACAGGGAGAGACCAGCCCCAGCATTTT. Encoded protein: CASQTGRDQPQHF.

The chain employs TRBV11-1 and TRBJ2-2; D might be TRBD1 (6 bases). Looked up from germline, CDR1 is SGHAT and CDR2 is FQDESV (reference sequence). The V end was cut by 1 base, the J end by 4 bases, with 10 bases between. There are 15 residues in the CDR3. The CDR3, as DNA: TGTGCCAGCAGCTTAGTAACAGGGACCACCGGGGAGCTGTTTTTT. Amino acid sequence: CASSLVTGTTGELFF.

The chain couples TRBV28 to TRBJ1-2, with 8 bases identical to TRBD1. V was pared by 4 bases and J by 0 bases, with 4 bases of the junction left unmatched. This CDR3 is 15 amino acids long. The germline V gene has CDR1 MDHEN and CDR2 SYDVKM. CDR3 residues: CASSSGQGANYGYTF. The CDR3 nucleotides read TGTGCCAGCAGTTCTGGACAGGGTGCTAACTATGGCTACACCTTC.

V usage is TRBV11-2 and J usage is TRBJ1-6, with 8 bases matching TRBD1. CDR1 is SGHAT and CDR2 is FQNNGV in the germline V gene. The CDR3 loop spans 15 amino acids. J was trimmed by 8 bases and V by 6 bases; bases with no gene match: 9. The CDR3 is CASSKTGDKDSPLHF. Written as DNA, the CDR3 is TGTGCCAGCAGTAAGACAGGGGATAAAGATTCACCCCTCCACTTT.

This chain joins TRBV11-2 and TRBJ1-2; D not resolved. Germline-derived CDR1 and CDR2 are SGHAT and FQNNGV. With 5 bases removed from V and 4 bases from J, the gap between germline ends came to 11 bases. There are 13 residues in the CDR3. The CDR3 loop is CASSQGRSYGYTF. The DNA of the CDR3 is TGTGCCAGCAGCCAAGGCAGGTCCTATGGCTACACCTTC.

The chain recombines TRBV5-1 with TRBJ2-5; 8 nucleotides align to TRBD1. Trimming cost V 0 bases and J 4 bases; bases outside gene matches: 8. Germline CDR1 is SGHRS and CDR2 is YFSETQ. This CDR3 contains 16 residues. The DNA for the CDR3 is TGCGCCAGCAGCTTGGCCGGACAGGGCCCCGGAGAGACCCAGTACTTC. Its protein is CASSLAGQGPGETQYF. Looking up the rest from reference TRBV5-1 and TRBJ2-5 gives the full variable domain: KAGVTQTPRYLIKTRGQQVTLSCSPISGHRSVSWYQQTPGQGLQFLFEYFSETQRNKGNFPGRFSGRQFSNSRSEMNVSTLELGDSALYLCASSLAGQGPGETQYFGPGTRLLVL.

This clone has only one observation. The rearrangement uses TRBV24-1 and TRBJ2-1, with TRBD1 matching over 7 bases. In germline, CDR1 is KGHDR, CDR2 SFDVKD. After removal of 3 bases from V and 3 bases from J, the junction contained 4 bases not matched to a gene. The CDR3 has 15 residues. The CDR3 coding sequence is TGTGCCACCAGTGATCAGGGGGTTAGCTACAATGAGCAGTTCTTC. Protein sequence: CATSDQGVSYNEQFF.

This clone was recorded only once. This rearrangement joins TRBV6-5 to TRBJ1-4; 7 bases match TRBD1. With 6 bases clipped from V and 6 bases from J, the junction kept 10 bases outside the gene matches. There are 15 residues in the CDR3. Germline V CDR1 and CDR2: MNHEY, SVGAGI. CDR3 residues: CASRNSRGDHEKLFF. In nucleotides, the CDR3 is TGTGCCAGCAGAAACTCCAGGGGGGACCATGAAAAACTGTTTTTT.

The chain joins TRBV20-1 to TRBJ2-1, with D perhaps being TRBD1 or TRBD2 (5 bases each). V lost 3 bases to trimming and J lost 13 bases, with 16 bases between them. There are 12 residues in the CDR3. Germline V gives CDR1 DFQATT, CDR2 SNEGSKA (reference sequence). The CDR3 nucleotides are TGCAGTGCTAGTAGGTCTAGCCGGGGCCAGTTCTTC. This codes for CSASRSSRGQFF.

The chain is built from TRBV23-1 and TRBJ1-5; no clear D. TRBV23-1 is an ORF, and what it does is uncertain. V was trimmed by 2 bases and J by 2 bases, leaving 7 bases between them. The CDR3 spans 14 residues. The CDR3 DNA follows: TGCGCCAGCAGTCAAGGGGTCTGCAATCAGCCCCAGCATTTT. Translation gives CASSQGVCNQPQHF.

The gene calls are TRBV28 and TRBJ1-3; tentatively, D is TRBD1 (5 bases). With 3 bases removed from V and 0 bases from J, the gap between germline ends came to 9 bases. CDR1 and CDR2 (germline): MDHEN, SYDVKM. The CDR3 loop spans 15 amino acids. The CDR3 nucleotides read TGTGCCAGCAGTTTCGGGGGGATCTCTGGAAACACCATATATTTT. This codes for CASSFGGISGNTIYF.

The CDR3 sequence is CATSRDSGGGTGELFF. The CDR3 DNA is TGTGCCACCAGCAGAGATAGTGGGGGGGGCACCGGGGAGCTGTTTTTT. The chain has TRBV15 and TRBJ2-2; 7 nucleotides match TRBD2. The CDR3 runs 16 residues. V lost 0 bases, J lost 4 bases, and 5 bases stayed unmatched. From germline, CDR1 is LNHNV and CDR2 YYDKDF (reference sequence).

The chain has TRBV6-2 or TRBV6-3 and TRBJ2-7; D unclear. Looked up from germline, CDR1 is MNHEY and CDR2 is SVGEGT. The CDR3 length is 12 residues. Trimming took 2 bases from V and 3 from J, leaving 5 bases between them. CDR3 in DNA: TGTGCCAGCAGTTACGCCGGCTACGAGCAGTACTTC. Its protein product is CASSYAGYEQYF.

The CDR3 loop reads CASSLILATGVGDGYTF. The DNA for the CDR3 is TGTGCCAGCAGTTTAATTTTAGCGACAGGGGTCGGGGATGGCTACACCTTC. The V call is TRBV28, the J call TRBJ1-2, with 8 bases aligning to TRBD1. After removal of 2 bases from V and 6 bases from J, the junction contained 14 bases not matched to a gene. The CDR3 loop spans 17 amino acids. In germline, CDR1 is MDHEN, CDR2 SYDVKM.

This clone was detected only a few times. The chain is built from TRBV9 and TRBJ2-1; TRBD2 agrees at 14 bases. V lost 1 base, J lost 4 bases, and 4 bases stayed unmatched. Germline values: CDR1 SGDLS, CDR2 YYNGEE. This CDR3 is 17 amino acids long. The CDR3 reads CASSVQGLAGEYNEQFF. The CDR3 coding sequence is TGTGCCAGCAGCGTACAGGGACTAGCGGGAGAGTACAATGAGCAGTTCTTC. The full variable domain, its missing parts supplied by reference TRBV9 and TRBJ2-1, is DSGVTQTPKHLITATGQRVTLRCSPRSGDLSVYWYQQSLDQGLQFLIQYYNGEERAKGNILERFSAQQFPDLHSELNLSSLELGDSALYFCASSVQGLAGEYNEQFFGPGTRLTVL.

The chain carries TRBV28 and TRBJ2-4, with a tentative D call TRBD2 (6 bases). V lost 2 bases and J 8 bases, leaving 13 bases between the germline ends. CDR3 size: 14 residues. Germline values: CDR1 MDHEN, CDR2 SYDVKM. The CDR3 coding sequence is TGTGCCAGCAGTTTAGCCATCGGAGGGGACATTCAGTACTTC. This sequence encodes CASSLAIGGDIQYF.

The chain joins TRBV6-2 or TRBV6-3 to TRBJ2-7; D may be TRBD2 (6 bases). V was shortened by 6 bases and J by 5 bases, with 26 bases between the two germline ends. The CDR3 contains 17 residues. The germline V gene encodes CDR1 MNHEY and CDR2 SVGEGT. The CDR3 sequence is CASSATPQLGGSHEQYF. The DNA of the CDR3 is TGTGCCAGCAGCGCCACTCCTCAGCTCGGGGGTAGTCACGAGCAGTACTTC.

This clone showed up just a few times. The V and J genes are TRBV25-1 and TRBJ2-7, with TRBD2 matching 9 bases. From germline, CDR1 is MGHDK and CDR2 SYGVNS. The CDR3 has 17 amino acids. V dropped 4 bases and J dropped 2; count of bases not matched to a gene: 12. The CDR3 sequence is CASSGQGRLADPYEQYF. The CDR3 nucleotides read TGTGCCAGCAGTGGACAGGGACGACTAGCGGATCCCTACGAGCAGTACTTC.

This rearrangement joins TRBV28 to TRBJ1-6, with D unclear. This CDR3 has 15 residues. The germline gives CDR1 MDHEN, CDR2 SYDVKM. V gave up 5 bases and J gave up 8 bases, with 16 bases separating them. The CDR3 spells CASSAHEEGDSPLHF. CDR3 coding DNA: TGTGCCAGCAGTGCCCACGAGGAAGGAGATTCACCCCTCCACTTT.

The chain couples TRBV24-1 to TRBJ2-1; D perhaps matches TRBD1 (6 bases). Trimming removed 0 bases at V and 3 bases at J, with 11 bases between. Germline loops: CDR1 KGHDR, CDR2 SFDVKD. This CDR3 comprises 16 residues. CDR3 protein: CATSDLSGDHYNEQFF. The CDR3 DNA reads as TGTGCCACCAGTGATTTGTCAGGGGACCACTACAATGAGCAGTTCTTC.

The J gene is TRBJ2-2, the V gene TRBV10-3; 9 bases are shared with TRBD1. The V gene end was trimmed by 2 bases and the J gene end by 4 bases; junction bases not matched to a gene: 8. Germline assignment: CDR1 ENHRY and CDR2 SYGVKD. CDR3 length equals 17 residues. CDR3 nucleotides: TGTGCCATCAGTGAGCCAGCCGGGACAGGGTCCACCGGGGAGCTGTTTTTT. It yields the protein CAISEPAGTGSTGELFF.

The chain is built from TRBV6-5 and TRBJ2-7, with 8 bases identical to TRBD2. This CDR3 has 14 residues. V lost 7 bases to trimming and J lost 4 bases; unmatched junction nucleotides: 9. Germline V gene sequence: CDR1 MNHEY, CDR2 SVGAGI. The CDR3 spells CASNSQAGAYEQYF. In nucleotides, the CDR3 is TGTGCCAGCAACAGCCAAGCGGGGGCATACGAGCAGTACTTC.

This chain connects TRBV11-2 to TRBJ1-3; possibly TRBD1 for D (6 bases). CDR3 length equals 14 residues. Germline CDR1 is SGHAT and CDR2 is FQNNGV. Trimming cost V 1 base and J 6 bases, with 10 bases left between them. CDR3 region: CASSLAGAENTIYF. The DNA of the CDR3 is TGTGCCAGCAGCTTAGCAGGGGCCGAAAACACCATATATTTT.

The chain has TRBV28 and TRBJ2-1, with 8 nucleotides matching TRBD2. V shed 8 bases and J 0 bases; nucleotides not matched to a gene: 9. The germline V gene has CDR1 MDHEN and CDR2 SYDVKM. The CDR3 is 16 residues long. The CDR3 DNA follows: TGTGCCAGCTCCGGAACTAGCGGATTCTCCTACAATGAGCAGTTCTTC. The encoded protein is CASSGTSGFSYNEQFF.

This chain joins TRBV5-1 and TRBJ2-3; TRBD2 matches at 8 bases. CDR1 and CDR2 from the germline V gene are SGHRS and YFSETQ. The CDR3 runs 15 residues. The trim removed 0 bases at V and 4 bases at J, leaving 4 bases unmatched. Here the CDR3 reads CASSLVGGRSDTQYF. The CDR3 nucleotides are TGCGCCAGCAGCTTGGTTGGCGGGAGGTCAGATACGCAGTATTTT.

The chain uses TRBV28 and TRBJ2-7; 8 bases align to TRBD2. Germline trimming cut 3 bases from V and 1 base from J; bases unmatched to any gene: 2. The germline gives CDR1 MDHEN, CDR2 SYDVKM. The CDR3 totals 14 residues. For the CDR3, the DNA is TGTGCCAGCAGTTTGGGCGGGAGGTCCTACGAGCAGTACTTC. It codes for CASSLGGRSYEQYF.

The rearrangement joins TRBV28 to TRBJ1-5, with 8 bases fitting TRBD1. Germline V gives CDR1 MDHEN, CDR2 SYDVKM. The V and J ends lost 6 bases and 6 bases, in that order; junction bases with no gene match: 7. This CDR3 region has 14 residues. CDR3 amino acids: CASRIGQGGQPQHF. The CDR3 DNA reads as TGTGCCAGCAGGATCGGACAGGGTGGTCAGCCCCAGCATTTT.

Written as DNA, the CDR3 is TGTGCCACCAGCTCGAACGCGCAGGGCAATCAGCCCCAGCATTTT. The encoded protein is CATSSNAQGNQPQHF. The V call is TRBV15, the J call TRBJ1-5; the D is unclear. Germline CDR1 LNHNV, CDR2 YYDKDF (reference sequence). The CDR3 runs 15 residues. The germline V and J ends were trimmed by 5 bases and 2 bases, with 13 bases remaining between them.